A single sample is the source of the 31 T cell receptor beta chains below, sequenced in a study of blood T cell repertoires in COVID-19. Measured with immunoSEQ multiplex PCR; TCRdb has only the in-frame clones, and not every one. The data show more than 150,000 clones, 80% seen once. Sequencing used PBMCs or T cells enriched from blood (not recorded which). These receptors were obtained from a man aged 55 to 69 who had been exposed to COVID-19.

J is TRBJ2-7 and V is TRBV5-1; D unclear. The length of the CDR3 is 13 residues. CDR1 and CDR2 from the germline V gene are SGHRS and YFSETQ. Trimming shortened V by 4 bases and J by 5 bases, and 13 bases separated the two germline ends. The CDR3 nucleotides read TGCGCCAGCAGCCACCGCTTAAGCGACGAGCAGTACTTC. It encodes CASSHRLSDEQYF.

This chain uses TRBV7-6 with TRBJ1-5; TRBD1 matches 11 bases. With 5 bases clipped from V and 7 bases from J, the junction kept 13 bases outside the gene matches. The CDR3 is made up of 17 amino acids. The germline CDR1 and CDR2 sequences are SGHVS and FNYEAQ. The CDR3 coding sequence is TGTGCCAGCAGCACCGGCGGGACAGGGGGAACTTTACAGCCCCAGCATTTT. The encoded protein is CASSTGGTGGTLQPQHF.

This rearrangement joins TRBV6-6 to TRBJ2-7, with 7 nucleotides matching TRBD1. This CDR3 region has 13 residues. Germline CDR1 and CDR2: MNHNY and SVGAGI (reference sequence). The V gene end was trimmed by 7 bases and the J gene end by 3 bases; junction bases not matched to a gene: 6. CDR3 residues: CASTGTAGYEQYF. The CDR3 DNA follows: TGTGCCAGCACCGGGACAGCAGGCTACGAGCAGTACTTC.

V is TRBV2 and J is TRBJ1-2; D might be TRBD1 (6 bases). Looked up from germline, CDR1 is SNHLY and CDR2 is FYNNEI. The V end was cut by 5 bases, the J end by 4 bases, with 14 bases between. The CDR3 contains 14 residues. The CDR3, as DNA: TGTGCCAGCAGTCGGCAGGGGACCCTCTATGGCTACACCTTC. Its protein is CASSRQGTLYGYTF.

In DNA form, the CDR3 reads TGTGCCTGGAGTGGTTCAGGGAAAGAGACCCAGTACTTC. This gives the protein CAWSGSGKETQYF. J is TRBJ2-5 and V is TRBV30, with TRBD1 as a possible D gene (5 bases). The germline gives CDR1 GTSNPN, CDR2 SVGIG (reference sequence). V gave up 1 base and J gave up 3 bases, with 9 bases separating them. This CDR3 is built from 13 residues.

The rearrangement joins TRBV5-1 to TRBJ2-1; TRBD2 matches 8 bases. CDR1 and CDR2 (germline): SGHRS, YFSETQ. The CDR3 totals 17 residues. Trimming cost V 2 bases and J 4 bases; bases outside gene matches: 11. CDR3 DNA sequence: TGCGCCAGCAGCTTTTACGACCGGACTAGCATTTACAATGAGCAGTTCTTC. Protein product: CASSFYDRTSIYNEQFF.

The chain links TRBV5-8 to TRBJ2-1; no firm D call. Germline V lookup: CDR1 SGHTS, CDR2 YDEGEE. Trimming took 4 bases from V and 2 from J, leaving 13 bases between them. The CDR3 has 15 amino acids. CDR3 protein: CASSAFDSPYNEQFF. The CDR3 DNA reads TGTGCCAGCAGCGCCTTCGACTCTCCCTACAATGAGCAGTTCTTC.

This clone was seen a single time. This sequence joins TRBV5-5 and TRBJ2-3; 8 nucleotides agree with TRBD1. V lost 4 bases and J lost 1; bases outside the gene matches: 8. Looked up from germline, CDR1 is SGHKS and CDR2 is YYEKEE (reference sequence). This CDR3 contains 16 residues. DNA of the CDR3: TGTGCCAGCAGCGTAGACCCGGGACAGGGCACAGATACGCAGTATTTT. As protein: CASSVDPGQGTDTQYF.

The rearrangement uses TRBV3-1 (or the pseudogene TRBV3-2) and TRBJ2-7; 10 bases align to TRBD2. The CDR3 covers 15 residues. J lost 2 bases, V lost 4 bases, and 5 bases had no gene match. In germline, CDR1 is LGHDT, CDR2 YNNKEL (reference sequence). The CDR3: CASSPLLAGTYEQYF. The CDR3 nucleotides are TGTGCCAGCAGCCCTCTACTAGCGGGGACCTACGAGCAGTACTTC.

The rearrangement links TRBV19 to TRBJ1-5; TRBD1 aligns across 7 bases. CDR1 and CDR2 from the germline V gene are LNHDA and SQIVND (reference sequence). Unmatched junction bases numbered 9, after V lost 0 bases and J lost 4 bases. This CDR3 region has 17 residues. CDR3 sequence: CASSIDLGAGGNQPQHF. CDR3 nucleotides: TGTGCCAGTAGTATAGATCTTGGGGCAGGGGGGAATCAGCCCCAGCATTTT.

The V gene is TRBV18, the J gene TRBJ2-7; 7 nucleotides align to TRBD2. V trimming: 6 bases; J trimming: 3 bases; junction bases outside the gene matches: 2. The CDR3 is 12 residues long. The germline V gene encodes CDR1 KGHSH and CDR2 LQKENI. The DNA of the CDR3 is TGTGCCAGCTCCCGGGAGGACTACGAGCAGTACTTC. This encodes CASSREDYEQYF.

The CDR3 coding sequence is TGTGCCAGCAGCCAAGGCCAGACAGGGTCTGGGGAGCAGTACTTC. It translates to CASSQGQTGSGEQYF. This sequence joins TRBV3-1 (or the pseudogene TRBV3-2) and TRBJ2-7; 7 bases are shared with TRBD1. Trimming took 1 base from V and 7 from J; bases not matched to a gene: 10. CDR1 is LGHDT, CDR2 YNNKEL, per germline (reference sequence). The CDR3 runs 15 residues.

This chain's CDR3 is CASSRRASGRASYEQYF. The CDR3, as DNA: TGTGCCAGCAGTCGGAGGGCTAGCGGGAGGGCCAGCTACGAGCAGTACTTC. The chain joins TRBV27 to TRBJ2-7; 12 positions match TRBD2. The V gene's germline CDR1 is MNHEY and CDR2 SMNVEV (reference sequence). The J segment lost 3 bases and the V segment lost 5 bases, leaving 11 bases of the junction unmatched. This CDR3 has 17 amino acids.

This sequence joins TRBV7-9 and TRBJ2-3, with 12 bases identical to TRBD2. Germline V gene lookup returns CDR1 SEHNR and CDR2 FQNEAQ (reference sequence). The CDR3 is 17 residues long. Trimming removed 4 bases from V and 4 bases from J; junction bases left unmatched: 9. This CDR3 reads CASSSRLAGGLADTQYF. CDR3 DNA: TGTGCCAGCAGCTCGCGGCTAGCGGGAGGGCTCGCAGATACGCAGTATTTT. Filled out from reference TRBV7-9 and TRBJ2-3, the complete variable domain reads DTGVSQNPRHKITKRGQNVTFRCDPISEHNRLYWYRQTLGQGPEFLTYFQNEAQLEKSRLLSDRFSAERPKGSFSTLEIQRTEQGDSAMYLCASSSRLAGGLADTQYFGPGTRLTVL.

The table lists this clone with a count of one. V usage is TRBV5-8 and J usage is TRBJ2-7; D possibly corresponds to TRBD1 (6 bases). Germline CDR1 reads SGHTS; CDR2 reads YDEGEE. Trimming removed 4 bases at V and 4 bases at J, with 21 bases between. The CDR3 contains 16 residues. The chain's CDR3 is CASSDRRRNLRYEQYF. CDR3 DNA: TGTGCCAGCAGCGACAGGAGACGGAACCTCCGGTACGAGCAGTACTTC.

The rearrangement links TRBV30 to TRBJ1-2, with 9 bases lining up with TRBD1. This CDR3 is 15 amino acids long. In germline, CDR1 is GTSNPN, CDR2 SVGIG (reference sequence). V was pared by 0 bases and J by 7 bases, with 9 bases of the junction left unmatched. The CDR3 spells CAWSVLMGQGGGYTF. In DNA, the CDR3 is TGTGCCTGGAGTGTACTTATGGGACAGGGAGGTGGCTACACCTTC.

The rearrangement uses TRBV9 and TRBJ1-3, with TRBD1 identical over 7 bases. Unmatched junction bases numbered 6, after V lost 2 bases and J lost 1 base. The CDR3 consists of 16 residues. Germline V gives CDR1 SGDLS, CDR2 YYNGEE. The CDR3 protein is CASSVGIQGSGNTIYF. The CDR3 region has the DNA TGTGCCAGCAGCGTTGGTATACAGGGGTCTGGAAACACCATATATTTT.

A remark on this clone: One junction end does not reproduce the germline sequence, and a read error may be involved. The CDR3 loop reads CATSGETGVGEKLFF. The CDR3 nucleotides are TGTGCCACCAGCGGAGAGACAGGGGTTGGTGAAAAACTGTTTTTT. The V and J genes are TRBV15 and TRBJ1-4; TRBD1 agrees at 8 bases. Germline values: CDR1 LNHNV, CDR2 YYDKDF (reference sequence). The CDR3 totals 15 residues.

The V call is TRBV16, the J call TRBJ1-6, with D possibly being TRBD1 (6 bases). This CDR3 is built from 15 residues. V dropped 4 bases and J dropped 9 bases, with 16 bases sitting between them. Looked up from germline, CDR1 is KGHSY and CDR2 is FQNENV. CDR3 amino acids: CASSPTPGQGSPLHF. The CDR3 coding sequence is TGTGCCAGCAGCCCCACACCGGGACAAGGTTCACCCCTCCACTTT.

The chain has TRBV4-3 and TRBJ1-3, with D uncertain. V lost 0 bases to trimming and J lost 3 bases, with 6 bases between them. CDR1 LGHNA and CDR2 YSLEER come from the germline V gene. This CDR3 region has 14 residues. DNA for the CDR3: TGCGCCAGCAGCCAAGATGGCAGTGGAAACACCATATATTTT. Translated, it gives CASSQDGSGNTIYF.

The sample holds one count of this clone. The chain employs TRBV12-3 or TRBV12-4 and TRBJ1-6; tentatively, D is TRBD1 (5 bases). This CDR3 spans 13 amino acids. V was trimmed by 3 bases and J by 10 bases, leaving 10 bases between them. CDR3 protein: CASSFQGGSPLHF. CDR3 bases: TGTGCCAGCAGTTTTCAGGGCGGATCACCCCTCCACTTT.

This chain connects TRBV10-1 to TRBJ1-1; TRBD1 is a possible D gene (5 bases). The germline V gene has CDR1 WNHNN and CDR2 SYGVQD (reference sequence). The V end was cut by 4 bases, the J end by 1 base, with 7 bases between. The length of the CDR3 is 13 residues. The CDR3 here is CASSARENTEAFF. Written as DNA, the CDR3 is TGCGCCAGCAGTGCCAGGGAGAACACTGAAGCTTTCTTT.

This CDR3 is CASSSPDRITEAFF. DNA of the CDR3: TGCGCCAGCAGCTCCCCAGACAGAATCACTGAAGCTTTCTTT. The chain has TRBV5-1 and TRBJ1-1, with D possibly TRBD1 on 5 matching bases. The V and J ends lost 3 bases and 4 bases respectively, with 13 bases between them. Per germline, CDR1 SGHRS and CDR2 YFSETQ. The CDR3 is 14 amino acids.

This clone was picked up one time. V and J are TRBV5-6 and TRBJ1-1, with unresolved D. The CDR3 runs 12 residues. Trimming took 4 bases from V and 6 from J, leaving 10 bases between them. Germline V gene sequence: CDR1 SGHDT, CDR2 YYEEEE. The CDR3 protein is CASSVMGAEAFF. The CDR3 region has the DNA TGTGCCAGCAGCGTCATGGGCGCTGAAGCTTTCTTT. Using reference TRBV5-6 and TRBJ1-1 for the parts outside the CDR3, the full variable domain is DAGVTQSPTHLIKTRGQQVTLRCSPKSGHDTVSWYQQALGQGPQFIFQYYEEEERQRGNFPDRFSGHQFPNYSSELNVNALLLGDSALYLCASSVMGAEAFFGQGTRLTVV.

This clone was detected a few times. The chain combines TRBV28 with TRBJ2-7; 8 bases are a match to TRBD2. Looked up from germline, CDR1 is MDHEN and CDR2 is SYDVKM. The ends lost 6 bases at V and 0 bases at J; junction bases unmatched: 7. The CDR3 loop spans 15 amino acids. The CDR3 region is CASREVAGSSYEQYF. As DNA, the CDR3 is TGTGCCAGCAGGGAGGTAGCGGGGAGCTCCTACGAGCAGTACTTC. Combining the CDR3 with reference TRBV28 and TRBJ2-7 gives the whole variable domain DVKVTQSSRYLVKRTGEKVFLECVQDMDHENMFWYRQDPGLGLRLIYFSYDVKMKEKGDIPEGYSVSREKKERFSLILESASTNQTSMYLCASREVAGSSYEQYFGPGTRLTVT.

V usage is TRBV2 and J usage is TRBJ1-1; 8 bases map to TRBD1. The length of the CDR3 is 13 residues. V was clipped by 6 bases and J by 5 bases; unmatched bases: 5. Germline CDR1 reads SNHLY; CDR2 reads FYNNEI. CDR3 amino acids: CASRTGGGTEAFF. Written as DNA, the CDR3 is TGTGCCAGCAGAACAGGGGGGGGGACTGAAGCTTTCTTT.

V and J are TRBV19 and TRBJ2-5, with TRBD2 as a possible D gene (5 bases). Germline V gene sequence: CDR1 LNHDA, CDR2 SQIVND (reference sequence). V lost 4 bases and J 3 bases, leaving 15 bases between the germline ends. CDR3 length: 15 residues. The chain's CDR3 is CASSSLISGKETQYF. CDR3 nucleotides: TGTGCCAGTAGTAGCCTTATCTCGGGGAAAGAGACCCAGTACTTC.

The chain has TRBV5-1 and TRBJ2-1; 12 positions agree with TRBD2. This CDR3 has 19 amino acids. Germline assignment: CDR1 SGHRS and CDR2 YFSETQ. V gave up 0 bases and J gave up 7 bases; unmatched junction bases: 14. CDR3 nucleotide sequence: TGCGCCAGCAGCTTGGGATGGACTAGCGGGAATCCCCCTGGAAATGAGCAGTTCTTC. This sequence encodes CASSLGWTSGNPPGNEQFF.

The rearrangement links TRBV30 to TRBJ2-1; no definite D call. Germline loops: CDR1 GTSNPN, CDR2 SVGIG (reference sequence). V lost 2 bases and J lost 5, with 4 bases in between. CDR3 length equals 11 residues. For the CDR3, the DNA is TGTGCCTGGAGTCAGGACAATGAGCAGTTCTTC. Protein: CAWSQDNEQFF.

This clone was counted a single time. The V and J genes are TRBV9 and TRBJ2-7; 7 nucleotides agree with TRBD2. Per germline, CDR1 SGDLS and CDR2 YYNGEE. The CDR3 runs to 15 residues. J gave up 3 bases and V 0 bases, and 6 bases lay outside the gene matches. The CDR3 nucleotides are TGTGCCAGCAGCGTAGAGCCTAGCGGAGACTACGAGCAGTACTTC. Its protein product is CASSVEPSGDYEQYF.

The chain uses TRBV7-8 and TRBJ1-2; D uncertain. The CDR3 is 17 residues long. Per germline, CDR1 SGHVS and CDR2 FQNEAQ. The V gene lost 1 base and the J gene lost 2 bases, with 17 bases spanning the gap. The CDR3 sequence: CASSLGLLGQRNYGYTF. For the CDR3, the DNA is TGTGCCAGCAGCTTAGGTCTTCTAGGCCAGAGGAACTATGGCTACACCTTC.